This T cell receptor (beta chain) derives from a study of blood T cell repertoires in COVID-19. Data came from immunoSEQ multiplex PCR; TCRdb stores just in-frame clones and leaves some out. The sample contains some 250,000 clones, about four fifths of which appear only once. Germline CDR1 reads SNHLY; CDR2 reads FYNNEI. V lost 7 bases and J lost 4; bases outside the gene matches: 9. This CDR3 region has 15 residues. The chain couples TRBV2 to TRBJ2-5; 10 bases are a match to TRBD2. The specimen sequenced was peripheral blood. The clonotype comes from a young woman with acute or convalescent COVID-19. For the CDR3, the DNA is TGTGCCAGCATCCCTGGGGCTAGCGGGAGAGAGACCCAGTACTTC. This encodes CASIPGASGRETQYF.